One and the same sample provided the 20 T cell receptor beta chains below, sequenced in a study of cytomegalovirus exposure and HLA in healthy donors listed by TCRdb under 2017. The library relied on the immunoSEQ multiplex PCR assay. For the multiplex PCR, a mixture combining 60 forward primers for TCR Vbeta segments and 13 reverse primers for TCR Jbeta segments was used. TCRdb limited this immuneACCESS table to in-frame rearrangements with V and J called. A share of clones is missing; checked studies link under half to unresolved V genes, and the rest is unexplained. This sample gives about 130,000 clones in total; more than 75% of them show up just once. The top ten clonotypes cover roughly 8.2% of the sample. Sequences were obtained from PBMCs. These TCRs come from a woman aged 45-65 years in good health and CMV-seropositive.

The chain is built from TRBV5-6 and TRBJ1-3; weak D call: TRBD1 (5 bases). Germline CDR1 and CDR2: SGHDT and YYEEEE. This CDR3 is 15 amino acids long. V lost 8 bases and J 0 bases, leaving 15 bases between the germline ends. For the CDR3, the DNA is TGTGCCAGTGCTCCGGGGGGTCCCTCTGGAAACACCATATATTTT. Translated, it gives CASAPGGPSGNTIYF.

V usage is TRBV11-2 and J usage is TRBJ1-1, with D tentatively TRBD1 (6 bases). Trimming removed 3 bases from V and 1 base from J, with 24 bases in between. Germline lookup yields CDR1 SGHAT and CDR2 FQNNGV. CDR3 length: 19 amino acids. CDR3 DNA sequence: TGTGCCAGCAGCTTCTGGGGGTTGGACAGTACGGAGCCGAACACTGAAGCTTTCTTT. Amino acid sequence: CASSFWGLDSTEPNTEAFF. The whole variable domain, remainder taken from reference TRBV11-2 and TRBJ1-1, is EAGVAQSPRYKIIEKRQSVAFWCNPISGHATLYWYQQILGQGPKLLIQFQNNGVVDDSQLPKDRFSAERLKGVDSTLKIQPAKLEDSAVYLCASSFWGLDSTEPNTEAFFGQGTRLTVV.

V is TRBV2 and J is TRBJ2-5, with D tentatively TRBD2 (6 bases). The better agreement between TRBJ2-7 and the DNA end casts doubt on the J call. This CDR3 has 14 residues. Per germline, CDR1 SNHLY and CDR2 FYNNEI. CDR3 amino acids: CASSEEGGFSEQYF. CDR3 nucleotides: TGTGCCAGCAGTGAAGAAGGAGGGTTCTCCGAGCAGTACTTC.

The chain recombines TRBV5-1 with TRBJ2-7, with D possibly TRBD1 on 6 matching bases. Germline V gene lookup returns CDR1 SGHRS and CDR2 YFSETQ. V lost 0 bases to trimming and J lost 5 bases, with 15 bases between them. This CDR3 is 15 amino acids long. DNA of the CDR3: TGCGCCAGCAGCTTGGTCGCGACAGGCGCCGACGAGCAGTACTTC. This sequence encodes CASSLVATGADEQYF.

This clone is a singleton in its sample. The chain has TRBV6-1 and TRBJ1-3; D not resolved. The germline V gene encodes CDR1 MNHNS and CDR2 SASEGT. Between the trimmed V and J ends, which lost 8 bases and 0 bases, there was a span of 8 bases. The CDR3 is 13 amino acids. CDR3 DNA sequence: TGTGCCAGCCTCCGGGGCTCTGGAAACACCATATATTTT. Translation gives CASLRGSGNTIYF.

The J gene is TRBJ1-1, the V gene TRBV7-9; D remains ambiguous. CDR1 is SEHNR and CDR2 is FQNEAQ in the germline V gene (reference sequence). The V end was cut by 4 bases, the J end by 6 bases, with 12 bases between. The CDR3 is 13 amino acids. The CDR3: CASSSSGVAEAFF. DNA for the CDR3: TGTGCCAGCAGCTCTAGCGGGGTAGCTGAAGCTTTCTTT.

The chain is built from TRBV7-2 and TRBJ2-7; 8 bases match TRBD2. The CDR3 totals 15 residues. Germline V CDR1 and CDR2: SGHTA, FQGNSA. After removal of 5 bases from V and 0 bases from J, the junction contained 6 bases not matched to a gene. Written as DNA, the CDR3 is TGTGCCAGCAGCCGGACTAGCCAAAGCTCCTACGAGCAGTACTTC. It encodes CASSRTSQSSYEQYF.

The gene calls are TRBV28 and TRBJ1-2, with D perhaps matching TRBD1 (5 bases). Germline V lookup: CDR1 MDHEN, CDR2 SYDVKM. The ends were cut back, 7 bases at V and 5 bases at J, with 20 bases in the middle. The CDR3 sequence is 15 residues long. The CDR3 sequence is CASISGDLKEYGYTF. The CDR3, as DNA: TGTGCCAGCATCTCGGGGGACCTAAAGGAGTATGGCTACACCTTC.

The chain carries TRBV30 and TRBJ1-1; D gene unclear. This CDR3 spans 14 amino acids. Germline CDR1 GTSNPN, CDR2 SVGIG (reference sequence). The V end lost 2 bases, the J end lost 5 bases, and 15 bases lay between the germline ends. CDR3 protein: CAWSPATRETEAFF. The CDR3 DNA sequence: TGTGCCTGGAGTCCCGCAACGCGAGAAACTGAAGCTTTCTTT. Using reference TRBV30 and TRBJ1-1 for the parts outside the CDR3, the full variable domain is SQTIHQWPATLVQPVGSPLSLECTVEGTSNPNLYWYRQAAGRGLQLLFYSVGIGQISSEVPQNLSASRPQDRQFILSSKKLLLSDSGFYLCAWSPATRETEAFFGQGTRLTVV.

This chain joins TRBV2 and TRBJ2-1, with 7 bases fitting TRBD2. From germline, CDR1 is SNHLY and CDR2 FYNNEI. V gave up 2 bases and J gave up 13 bases; unmatched junction bases: 5. There are 12 residues in the CDR3. The DNA of the CDR3 is TGTGCCAGCAGTGAATTAGGCGGGAGACAGTTCTTC. This gives the protein CASSELGGRQFF.

V gene TRBV5-1 combines with J gene TRBJ2-7; TRBD1 agrees at 9 bases. V dropped 4 bases and J dropped 1; count of bases not matched to a gene: 9. This CDR3 is built from 16 residues. Germline V lookup: CDR1 SGHRS, CDR2 YFSETQ. The CDR3 DNA reads as TGCGCCAGCAGCAGGATGGGACAGGGAGGGTCCTACGAGCAGTACTTC. This sequence encodes CASSRMGQGGSYEQYF.

The chain has TRBV19 and TRBJ1-1; TRBD1 matches at 9 bases. The germline V gene has CDR1 LNHDA and CDR2 SQIVND (reference sequence). The CDR3 spans 13 residues. V lost 6 bases, J lost 5 bases, and 4 bases stayed unmatched. The CDR3 sequence is CASRDRGETEAFF. The DNA for the CDR3 is TGTGCCAGTAGGGACAGGGGAGAAACTGAAGCTTTCTTT.

The genes are TRBV10-1 and TRBJ1-5; a weak D match, TRBD1 (5 bases). There are 12 residues in the CDR3. Germline CDR1 is WNHNN and CDR2 is SYGVQD (reference sequence). V was pared by 3 bases and J by 6 bases, with 6 bases between. DNA for the CDR3: TGCGCCAGCAGTGAAAGGGGTCAGCCCCAGCATTTT. It translates to CASSERGQPQHF.

The rearrangement joins TRBV5-4 to TRBJ2-2; TRBD2 aligns across 13 bases. CDR1 and CDR2 (germline): SGHNT, YYREEE (reference sequence). The CDR3 loop spans 16 amino acids. With V trimmed by 4 bases and J by 6 bases, 6 bases remained unmatched. The DNA for the CDR3 is TGTGCCAGCAGCAGGGGACTAGCGGGAACGTCCGGGGAGCTGTTTTTT. This codes for CASSRGLAGTSGELFF.

V and J are TRBV7-9 and TRBJ1-2; a possible D gene is TRBD1 (6 bases). The CDR3 totals 14 residues. Trimming left V 5 bases short and J 8 bases short, with 18 bases between. In germline, CDR1 is SEHNR, CDR2 FQNEAQ (reference sequence). CDR3 coding DNA: TGTGCCAGCAGCCTTCATTTACAGGGTCAAGGCTACACCTTC. Protein sequence: CASSLHLQGQGYTF.

This clone has a handful of counts. This chain connects TRBV30 to TRBJ2-7; 7 nucleotides match TRBD2. Germline CDR1 is GTSNPN and CDR2 is SVGIG (reference sequence). CDR3 length: 15 residues. The ends lost 7 bases at V and 3 bases at J; junction bases unmatched: 15. CDR3 DNA: TGTGCCTCTTTAGGGGAGGGAGGGTCGATCTACGAGCAGTACTTC. Residues: CASLGEGGSIYEQYF.

This rearrangement joins TRBV29-1 to TRBJ2-1; 13 positions match TRBD2. V shed 7 bases and J 5 bases; nucleotides not matched to a gene: 14. This CDR3 region has 17 residues. Looked up from germline, CDR1 is SQVTM and CDR2 is ANQGSEA. CDR3 bases: TGCAGCGCCCCCGGGACTAGCGGGAATTTCGAGGACAATGAGCAGTTCTTC. Amino acid sequence: CSAPGTSGNFEDNEQFF.

This clone was seen more than once but under ten times. The genes are TRBV7-2 and TRBJ2-3; D unresolved. Between the trimmed V and J ends, which lost 10 bases and 3 bases, there was a span of 11 bases. Germline V gene sequence: CDR1 SGHTA, CDR2 FQGNSA. The CDR3 runs 12 residues. The CDR3 DNA reads TGTGCCACCTCTAGTGTTACAGATACGCAGTATTTT. Translation: CATSSVTDTQYF.

This clone was seen once. The chain is built from TRBV14 and TRBJ2-7; the match to TRBD1 covers 7 bases. The J segment lost 2 bases and the V segment lost 5 bases, leaving 3 bases of the junction unmatched. Per germline, CDR1 SGHDN and CDR2 FVKESK. The CDR3 loop spans 13 amino acids. The CDR3: CASSFGTAYEQYF. The CDR3 DNA reads TGTGCCAGCAGCTTCGGGACAGCCTACGAGCAGTACTTC.

The table lists this clone with a count of one. V and J are TRBV6-1 and TRBJ1-5; D perhaps matches TRBD1 (6 bases). Looked up from germline, CDR1 is MNHNS and CDR2 is SASEGT. The V end was cut by 5 bases, the J end by 7 bases, with 15 bases between. The CDR3 contains 14 residues. CDR3 residues: CASSLQGWEQPQHF. CDR3 in DNA: TGTGCCAGCAGTTTACAGGGATGGGAGCAGCCCCAGCATTTT.